These 8 T cell receptor beta chains were all obtained from the same sample, sequenced in a study of molecular identifiers for immune sequencing clone quantification (dated by TCRdb to 2017 to 2018). Libraries came from PCR. Sequencing relied on a NextSeq 500. Through fastp at Q25 and MiXCR, TCRdb rebuilt clones from the public reads, retaining in-frame beta chains. Each entry is one CDR3 protein sequence, shown with its most common DNA and genes. In all, the sample holds roughly 630,000 distinct CDR3 sequences, and about 25% of those were seen once. The ten largest clonotypes hold 0.78% of the sample. The sequenced sample consisted of naive CD8+ T cells from blood, with Jurkat cell RNA spiked in. The sample's cell subset or site label, decoded: FACS-sorted CD8+CD4-CCR7+CD45RA+ naive T cells. The receptors come from a human donor in good health. Some libraries in this study had Jurkat cell RNA spiked in.

Concerning this clonotype: A read error is possible here, since a much larger clone lies one base away. The CDR3 DNA follows: TGTGCCAGCAGTCACCACAGGGGAAGTGAAGCTTTCTTT. Residues: CASSHHRGSEAFF. The chain joins TRBV6-5 to TRBJ1-1, with 7 bases matching TRBD1. The V gene end was trimmed by 5 bases and the J gene end by 7 bases; junction bases not matched to a gene: 7. The CDR3 totals 13 residues. Germline V gene lookup returns CDR1 MNHEY and CDR2 SVGAGI.

The rearrangement joins TRBV14 to TRBJ2-7, with TRBD1 as a possible D gene (5 bases). CDR3 length: 17 amino acids. Germline CDR1 SGHDN, CDR2 FVKESK. The ends were cut back, 1 base at V and 5 bases at J, with 21 bases in the middle. This chain's CDR3 is CASSQGGGAFVVDEQYF. CDR3 bases: TGTGCCAGCAGCCAAGGAGGTGGGGCCTTCGTGGTTGACGAGCAGTACTTC.

Remarks on this clonotype: This may stem from a read error, because a much larger clone lies one nucleotide away. V usage is TRBV5-6 and J usage is TRBJ2-2; the match to TRBD1 covers 12 bases. The CDR3 has 18 residues. Germline V CDR1 and CDR2: SGHDT, YYEEEE. The CDR3 coding sequence is TGTGCCAGCAGCCTCCGGGACAGGGGGCACGCGAACTCCGGGGAGCTGTTTTTT. Translated, it gives CASSLRDRGHANSGELFF.

The sample holds one count of this clonotype. With a much larger clone just one base away, this may be a read error. The chain links TRBV10-3 to TRBJ2-3, with D perhaps matching TRBD2 (5 bases). Trimming took 4 bases from V and 1 from J, leaving 9 bases between them. CDR3 length equals 14 residues. Germline CDR1 ENHRY, CDR2 SYGVKD. CDR3: CAISVGMGTDTQYF. CDR3 DNA sequence: TGTGCCATCAGTGTCGGGATGGGCACAGATACGCAGTATTTT.

This clonotype has a count of ten or more. The chain combines TRBV3-1 with TRBJ1-1; D uncertain. V gave up 8 bases and J gave up 0 bases, with 13 bases separating them. In germline, CDR1 is LGHDT, CDR2 YNNKEL (reference sequence). The CDR3 runs 14 residues. The CDR3 sequence: CASSPGKMNTEAFF. The CDR3 DNA sequence: TGTGCCAGCTCGCCAGGTAAGATGAACACTGAAGCTTTCTTT.

The V gene is TRBV19, the J gene TRBJ2-1; 8 nucleotides line up with TRBD2. The CDR3 contains 15 residues. V trimming: 7 bases; J trimming: 4 bases; junction bases outside the gene matches: 9. Germline V CDR1 and CDR2: LNHDA, SQIVND (reference sequence). CDR3 in amino acids: CASKIGASGYNEQFF. CDR3 nucleotide sequence: TGTGCCAGTAAAATAGGCGCTAGCGGGTACAATGAGCAGTTCTTC.

This clonotype was detected a few times. The chain couples TRBV4-1 to TRBJ2-7, with D possibly being TRBD2 (6 bases). V gave up 0 bases and J gave up 0 bases, with 15 bases separating them. The CDR3 length is 17 residues. Germline V gives CDR1 MGHRA, CDR2 YSYEKL. The CDR3 protein is CASSQDSGGKSSYEQYF. CDR3 DNA: TGCGCCAGCAGCCAAGATTCCGGGGGTAAGAGCTCCTACGAGCAGTACTTC.

J is TRBJ2-1 and V is TRBV7-9; D possibly corresponds to TRBD2 (6 bases). This CDR3 comprises 15 residues. Trimming left V 5 bases short and J 7 bases short, with 18 bases between. CDR1 and CDR2 from the germline V gene are SEHNR and FQNEAQ (reference sequence). CDR3: CASSAGPFGGNEQFF. The CDR3 DNA follows: TGTGCCAGCAGCGCCGGCCCATTCGGGGGTAATGAGCAGTTCTTC.